The 23 T cell receptor beta chains listed next were all sequenced from one sample in a study of memory CD4+ T cells and cytomegalovirus serostatus. Method: immunoSEQ multiplex PCR; TCRdb's copy keeps in-frame clones and lacks some. The sample consists of about 60,000 clones, 70% to 80% of them appearing once. Single viable CD3+CD4+CD8-CD45RO+ cells were sorted as the memory CD4+ T cells. The source material was memory CD4+ T cells from blood. The receptors were sampled from an adult in good health and CMV-seropositive.

The gene calls are TRBV18 and TRBJ1-1, with D hard to call. CDR1 and CDR2 (germline): KGHSH, LQKENI. Trimming shortened V by 4 bases and J by 6 bases, and 12 bases separated the two germline ends. CDR3 length equals 13 residues. CDR3 DNA sequence: TGTGCCAGCTCACAAGACCCCGAGGCTGAAGCTTTCTTT. Translating it yields CASSQDPEAEAFF.

CDR3 sequence reads: CASKTLPNTEAFF. CDR3 DNA: TGTGCCAGTAAAACACTTCCGAACACTGAAGCTTTCTTT. The chain recombines TRBV19 with TRBJ1-1; no reliable D call. CDR3 length: 13 amino acids. Deletions cut 7 bases from V and 1 base from J, with 10 bases between. Looked up from germline, CDR1 is LNHDA and CDR2 is SQIVND (reference sequence).

The chain employs TRBV28 and TRBJ1-3; D remains ambiguous. Germline V gene sequence: CDR1 MDHEN, CDR2 SYDVKM. The CDR3 totals 13 residues. The V and J ends lost 3 bases and 4 bases respectively, with 7 bases between them. CDR3 DNA: TGTGCCAGCAGTTTGTTGCCCGGAAACACCATATATTTT. Translating gives CASSLLPGNTIYF.

The CDR3: CASSLDRVYEQYV. CDR3 nucleotide sequence: TGTGCCAGCAGCTTGGACAGGGTGTACGAGCAGTACGTC. This chain links TRBV5-4 with TRBJ2-7; D perhaps matches TRBD1 (6 bases). CDR1 and CDR2 from the germline V gene are SGHNT and YYREEE (reference sequence). This CDR3 contains 13 residues. Between the trimmed V and J ends, which lost 0 bases and 4 bases, there was a span of 8 bases.

The chain joins TRBV30 to TRBJ2-5; the D call may be TRBD1 or TRBD2 (5 bases each). Germline-derived CDR1 and CDR2 are GTSNPN and SVGIG (reference sequence). V lost 3 bases and J 3 bases, leaving 14 bases between the germline ends. The CDR3 is 14 amino acids. CDR3: CAWRRDPAEETQYF. The CDR3 DNA reads as TGTGCCTGGAGGAGGGACCCGGCAGAAGAGACCCAGTACTTC.

The J gene is TRBJ2-1, the V gene TRBV13, with D perhaps TRBD1 (5 bases). The CDR3 has 16 amino acids. CDR1 PRHDT and CDR2 FYEKMQ come from the germline V gene (reference sequence). Trimming removed 5 bases from V and 6 bases from J, with 20 bases in between. The CDR3 sequence: CASSLRGARHPNEQFF. CDR3 coding DNA: TGTGCCAGCAGCCTCCGTGGGGCGCGACACCCCAATGAGCAGTTCTTC.

This clone is a singleton in its sample. V and J are TRBV19 and TRBJ2-2; 8 bases are shared with TRBD1. Germline V CDR1 and CDR2: LNHDA, SQIVND (reference sequence). With V trimmed by 11 bases and J by 1 base, 9 bases remained unmatched. The CDR3 totals 15 residues. Written as DNA, the CDR3 is TGTGCCTTACACTCCAGGGGGCAGAACACCGGGGAGCTGTTTTTT. It translates to CALHSRGQNTGELFF.

This clone was recorded once. The gene calls are TRBV5-8 and TRBJ1-2; tentative D call: TRBD1 (5 bases). V was clipped by 4 bases and J by 0 bases, with 16 bases between them. CDR3 length: 16 amino acids. Germline V lookup: CDR1 SGHTS, CDR2 YDEGEE. CDR3 amino acids: CASSRRGRTTNYGYTF. The CDR3 DNA is TGTGCCAGCAGCCGGCGGGGGAGAACGACTAACTATGGCTACACCTTC.

This clone was detected once. The chain recombines TRBV9 with TRBJ2-2; D perhaps matches TRBD2 (6 bases). The CDR3 contains 14 residues. V lost 6 bases and J 0 bases, leaving 9 bases between the germline ends. CDR1 and CDR2 from the germline V gene are SGDLS and YYNGEE. The CDR3 sequence: CASTRLANTGELFF. CDR3 coding DNA: TGTGCCAGCACACGACTAGCGAACACCGGGGAGCTGTTTTTT.

V is TRBV9 and J is TRBJ2-5, with D possibly TRBD1 on 5 matching bases. CDR3 length: 14 residues. Looked up from germline, CDR1 is SGDLS and CDR2 is YYNGEE. V shed 4 bases and J shed 4 bases, with 14 bases lying between them. CDR3: CASSLTVGVETQYF. CDR3 in DNA: TGTGCCAGCAGCCTTACTGTAGGGGTAGAGACCCAGTACTTC.

This clone was detected only once. V is TRBV14 and J is TRBJ2-1, with 9 bases matching TRBD2. Germline values: CDR1 SGHDN, CDR2 FVKESK. The CDR3 runs to 15 residues. Germline trimming cut 5 bases from V and 6 bases from J; bases unmatched to any gene: 8. The DNA for the CDR3 is TGTGCCAGCAGCGATAGCGGGAGCCCCCTCAATGAGCAGTTCTTC. This encodes CASSDSGSPLNEQFF.

The rearrangement links TRBV27 to TRBJ1-2, with 9 bases identical to TRBD1. Losses at the gene ends were 6 bases for V and 5 bases for J; bases not matched to a gene: 13. This CDR3 spans 16 amino acids. Germline CDR1 and CDR2: MNHEY and SMNVEV (reference sequence). CDR3 bases: TGTGCCAGCAGACCAGAATTACAGGGGGCGTATTATGGCTACACCTTC. Translated: CASRPELQGAYYGYTF.

The chain links TRBV28 to TRBJ2-1; TRBD2 matches 8 bases. This CDR3 comprises 17 residues. Germline lookup yields CDR1 MDHEN and CDR2 SYDVKM. With V trimmed by 8 bases and J by 2 bases, 14 bases remained unmatched. The chain's CDR3 is CASGNLAGLGTYNEQFF. DNA of the CDR3: TGTGCCAGCGGAAACTTAGCGGGGTTGGGTACCTACAATGAGCAGTTCTTC.

This chain links TRBV7-8 with TRBJ1-5; a possible D gene is TRBD1 (5 bases). The germline V gene has CDR1 SGHVS and CDR2 FQNEAQ. The V end lost 2 bases, the J end lost 0 bases, and 11 bases lay between the germline ends. This CDR3 is built from 16 residues. CDR3 bases: TGTGCCAGCAGCTTAACGTACAGGTATAGCAATCAGCCCCAGCATTTT. This gives the protein CASSLTYRYSNQPQHF. The full variable domain, in which reference TRBV7-8 and TRBJ1-5 provide the parts outside the CDR3, is GAGVSQSPRYKVAKRGQDVALRCDPISGHVSLFWYQQALGQGPEFLTYFQNEAQLDKSGLPSDRFFAERPEGSVSTLKIQRTQQEDSAVYLCASSLTYRYSNQPQHFGDGTRLSIL.

The V call is TRBV7-7, the J call TRBJ2-5, with 7 nucleotides matching TRBD2. From germline, CDR1 is SSHAT and CDR2 FNYEAQ (reference sequence). The CDR3 consists of 14 residues. The J segment lost 1 base and the V segment lost 5 bases, leaving 4 bases of the junction unmatched. The CDR3 region has the DNA TGTGCCAGCAGCCCGGGCGGGGGCCAAGAGACCCAGTACTTC. It is translated as CASSPGGGQETQYF.

Only a few counts were recorded for this clone. One end of the junction fails to match germline, which may point to a read error. The chain is built from TRBV27 and TRBJ1-2, with 7 bases identical to TRBD1. The CDR3 is 19 residues long. Germline V gene lookup returns CDR1 MNHEY and CDR2 SMNVEV (reference sequence). The CDR3 DNA sequence: TGTGCCAGCAGTCTATCGATCCGGGACAGAACTACCACTAACTATGGCTACACCTTC. It translates to CASSLSIRDRTTTNYGYTF.

This rearrangement joins TRBV5-1 to TRBJ2-7; 9 bases align to TRBD2. Unmatched junction bases numbered 11, after V lost 6 bases and J lost 4 bases. In germline, CDR1 is SGHRS, CDR2 YFSETQ. This CDR3 has 15 residues. The CDR3 sequence is CASNTISGSKYEQYF. The CDR3 DNA reads TGCGCCAGCAACACCATTAGCGGGAGTAAATACGAGCAGTACTTC.

V usage is TRBV9 and J usage is TRBJ2-3; a weak D match, TRBD2 (6 bases). V gave up 6 bases and J gave up 1 base, with 18 bases separating them. Looked up from germline, CDR1 is SGDLS and CDR2 is YYNGEE. The CDR3 totals 16 residues. The CDR3 DNA follows: TGTGCCAGCAACCCAGCGGGCCCAGGTGGCACAGATACGCAGTATTTT. Amino acids: CASNPAGPGGTDTQYF.

The chain employs TRBV7-9 and TRBJ1-2; the match to TRBD1 covers 10 bases. CDR3 length: 18 residues. Germline V CDR1 and CDR2: SEHNR, FQNEAQ (reference sequence). Trimming cost V 2 bases and J 6 bases; bases outside gene matches: 15. In DNA form, the CDR3 reads TGTGCCAGCAGCTTACCCCCAAGCTATGACAGGGGGCGGGATGGCTACACCTTC. This encodes CASSLPPSYDRGRDGYTF.

The V call is TRBV28, the J call TRBJ1-2; no definite D call. The CDR3 totals 13 residues. V was clipped by 5 bases and J by 7 bases, with 14 bases between them. Germline V gene data show CDR1 as MDHEN and CDR2 as SYDVKM. The CDR3 sequence is CASSIPQARGYTF. The CDR3 bases are TGTGCCAGCAGTATACCTCAGGCCCGTGGCTACACCTTC.

This chain links TRBV11-3 with TRBJ1-4; perhaps TRBD1 as D (5 bases). The CDR3 totals 19 residues. Trimming removed 3 bases at V and 0 bases at J, with 20 bases between. Per the germline V gene, CDR1 is SGHNT and CDR2 is YENEEA. The CDR3 spells CASSFSYPLQETTNEKLFF. CDR3 sequence (DNA): TGTGCCAGCAGCTTCTCTTACCCCTTACAGGAAACAACTAATGAAAAACTGTTTTTT.

V is TRBV7-3 and J is TRBJ2-2; D remains ambiguous. Germline V lookup: CDR1 SGHTA, CDR2 FQGTGA. Trimming removed 2 bases from V and 8 bases from J, with 6 bases in between. The CDR3 is made up of 12 amino acids. The CDR3 loop is CASSLGFGELFF. The CDR3 region has the DNA TGTGCCAGCAGCTTAGGCTTTGGGGAGCTGTTTTTT.

The V and J genes are TRBV9 and TRBJ2-6; 9 bases fit TRBD2. V trimming: 0 bases; J trimming: 0 bases; junction bases outside the gene matches: 4. The length of the CDR3 is 18 residues. From germline, CDR1 is SGDLS and CDR2 YYNGEE. This CDR3 is CASSVDAGGSSGANVLTF. The CDR3 nucleotides read TGTGCCAGCAGCGTAGATGCGGGGGGGAGCTCTGGGGCCAACGTCCTGACTTTC. Drawing the rest from reference TRBV9 and TRBJ2-6, the complete variable domain is DSGVTQTPKHLITATGQRVTLRCSPRSGDLSVYWYQQSLDQGLQFLIQYYNGEERAKGNILERFSAQQFPDLHSELNLSSLELGDSALYFCASSVDAGGSSGANVLTFGAGSRLTVL.